These T cell receptor beta chains were read from a single sample in a study of T cells after yellow fever vaccination. Each CDR3 protein gets one entry after TCRdb re-called the 5' RACE reads with MiXCR. The data show roughly 250,000 distinct CDR3 sequences, approximately 13% seen once. The source was CD4+ T cells sorted from PBMCs, collected 45 days after the yellow fever booster vaccination. These receptors were collected from a man aged 30-40 years who received the YFV17D yellow fever vaccine. Each CDR3 is given with its conserved first and last residue. The order of the fields is clone size, D gene, J gene, V gene, CDR3 DNA, CDR3 protein. The D gene is left open where the match is weak. Rows may omit the clone size; those that give it use once, few, many or a size class.

clone_size: few
d_call: NA
j_call: TRBJ2-3
v_call: TRBV3-1
cdr3_nt: TGTGCCAGCAGCCAGGGGCCCCGCACAGATACGCAGTATTTT
cdr3_aa: CASSQGPRTDTQYF

clone_size: NA
d_call: NA
j_call: TRBJ2-5
v_call: TRBV5-6
cdr3_nt: TGTGCCAGCAGCCCAAGGGGGGCAGAGACCCAGTACTTC
cdr3_aa: CASSPRGAETQYF

clone_size: many
d_call: NA
j_call: TRBJ2-4
v_call: TRBV7-2
cdr3_nt: TGTGCCAGCAGCTTGGGCGACATTCAGTACTTC
cdr3_aa: CASSLGDIQYF

clone_size: NA
d_call: NA
j_call: TRBJ2-7
v_call: TRBV18
cdr3_nt: TGTGCCAGCTCACCACAAGGGAGCTCCTACGAGCAGTACTTC
cdr3_aa: CASSPQGSSYEQYF

clone_size: few
d_call: TRBD1
j_call: TRBJ2-3
v_call: TRBV24-1
cdr3_nt: TGTGCCACCAGGGGGACAGACCTTTTGAGTAGGGGAACAGATACGCAGTATTTT
cdr3_aa: CATRGTDLLSRGTDTQYF

clone_size: NA
d_call: NA
j_call: TRBJ1-5
v_call: TRBV7-2
cdr3_nt: TGTGCCAGCAGCTTAGTTACCGGGGTTAGCAATCAGCCCCAGCATTTT
cdr3_aa: CASSLVTGVSNQPQHF

clone_size: many
d_call: NA
j_call: TRBJ2-1
v_call: TRBV7-9
cdr3_nt: TGTGCCAGCAGCTTATTGAGTGAGCAGTTCTTC
cdr3_aa: CASSLLSEQFF

clone_size: NA
d_call: NA
j_call: TRBJ1-5
v_call: TRBV20-1
cdr3_nt: TGCAGTGCCCGAGGGACAATAAATCAGCCCCAGCATTTT
cdr3_aa: CSARGTINQPQHF

clone_size: few
d_call: TRBD1
j_call: TRBJ2-2
v_call: TRBV11-3
cdr3_nt: TGTGCCAGCAGCGCCTCACAGGGGACCGGGGAGCTGTTTTTT
cdr3_aa: CASSASQGTGELFF

clone_size: NA
d_call: NA
j_call: TRBJ2-7
v_call: TRBV7-2
cdr3_nt: TGTGCCAGCAGCCTAAGACTGGACTCCTACGAGCAGTACTTC
cdr3_aa: CASSLRLDSYEQYF

clone_size: NA
d_call: NA
j_call: TRBJ2-5
v_call: TRBV7-8
cdr3_nt: TGTGCCAGCAGCTTCGGACCCGAGACCCAGTACTTC
cdr3_aa: CASSFGPETQYF

clone_size: few
d_call: NA
j_call: TRBJ1-1
v_call: TRBV7-2
cdr3_nt: TGTGCCAGCAGCAATAACGCGTACACTGAAGCTTTCTTT
cdr3_aa: CASSNNAYTEAFF

clone_size: few
d_call: NA
j_call: TRBJ2-5
v_call: TRBV4-3
cdr3_nt: TGCGCCAGCAGCCAAGATCTTGCTAGCTCGGTGGAGACCCAGTACTTC
cdr3_aa: CASSQDLASSVETQYF

clone_size: NA
d_call: TRBD1
j_call: TRBJ2-1
v_call: TRBV4-3
cdr3_nt: TGCGCCAGCAGCACCATGGGGACAGTGCCTTACAATGAGCAGTTCTTC
cdr3_aa: CASSTMGTVPYNEQFF

clone_size: NA
d_call: TRBD1
j_call: TRBJ2-4
v_call: TRBV7-2
cdr3_nt: TGTGCCAGCAGCTACAGGGGACAAAACATTCAGTACTTC
cdr3_aa: CASSYRGQNIQYF

clone_size: NA
d_call: TRBD1
j_call: TRBJ1-5
v_call: TRBV7-2
cdr3_nt: TGTGCCAGCAGCTTAAACCCAGGGGGAGCGCCCCAGCATTTT
cdr3_aa: CASSLNPGGAPQHF

clone_size: few
d_call: NA
j_call: TRBJ2-7
v_call: TRBV20-1
cdr3_nt: TGCAGTGCTAGAGATGAACCGCAGCAGTACTTC
cdr3_aa: CSARDEPQQYF

clone_size: few
d_call: TRBD2
j_call: TRBJ2-5
v_call: TRBV12-3/TRBV12-4
cdr3_nt: TGTGCCAGCAGTCCTACTAGCGGGAGATTGGGGACCCAGTACTTC
cdr3_aa: CASSPTSGRLGTQYF

clone_size: NA
d_call: NA
j_call: TRBJ2-1
v_call: TRBV18
cdr3_nt: TGTGCCAGCTCACCCACTCTGGGCGGGGTTATTGGAAATGAGCAGTTCTTC
cdr3_aa: CASSPTLGGVIGNEQFF

clone_size: NA
d_call: TRBD2
j_call: TRBJ2-3
v_call: TRBV4-2
cdr3_nt: TGTGCCAGCAGCCAAGATGTGGCTAGCGGGAAAACAGATACGCAGTATTTT
cdr3_aa: CASSQDVASGKTDTQYF

clone_size: many
d_call: NA
j_call: TRBJ1-5
v_call: TRBV27
cdr3_nt: TGTGCCAGCGGCGGAGGGCGGGGCGATCAGCCCCAGCATTTT
cdr3_aa: CASGGGRGDQPQHF

clone_size: few
d_call: TRBD2
j_call: TRBJ2-1
v_call: TRBV20-1
cdr3_nt: TGCAGTGGAGCGAAGGCGGGAGTCTGGGGCAATGAGCAGTTCTTC
cdr3_aa: CSGAKAGVWGNEQFF

clone_size: NA
d_call: NA
j_call: TRBJ2-2
v_call: TRBV20-1
cdr3_nt: TGCAGTGCTAGAGATACGGCATTAGCCGGGGAGCTGTTTTTT
cdr3_aa: CSARDTALAGELFF

clone_size: few
d_call: TRBD1
j_call: TRBJ1-1
v_call: TRBV18
cdr3_nt: TGTGCCAGCTCACCACTACCCGGGACAGGAGGACTGAACACTGAAGCTTTCTTT
cdr3_aa: CASSPLPGTGGLNTEAFF

clone_size: few
d_call: TRBD2
j_call: TRBJ2-7
v_call: TRBV6-5
cdr3_nt: TGTGCCAGCAGTTACTCGGGCCTAGCGGGCTTCTACGAGCAGTACTTC
cdr3_aa: CASSYSGLAGFYEQYF

clone_size: NA
d_call: NA
j_call: TRBJ2-1
v_call: TRBV4-3
cdr3_nt: TGCGCCAGCAGCCAAGATAGCCGGCAAAATGAGCAGTTCTTC
cdr3_aa: CASSQDSRQNEQFF

clone_size: NA
d_call: TRBD2
j_call: TRBJ2-1
v_call: TRBV7-2
cdr3_nt: TGTGCCAGCAGCTTGACTAGCTATGAGCAGTTCTTC
cdr3_aa: CASSLTSYEQFF